This TCR beta chain appears in the sequencing data of a study of blood T cell repertoires in COVID-19. Study information: The United States, Italy and Spain were the sources of the acute and convalescent COVID-19 samples. PBMCs, B-cell-depleted T cells, or T cells provided the cDNA or gDNA that made up the material.

CDR1 is KGHDR, CDR2 SFDVKD, per germline. CDR3 size: 13 residues. V lost 9 bases to trimming and J lost 2 bases; unmatched junction nucleotides: 2. This clone has only one observation. Per the authors' pipeline: For nucleated cells, counts were estimated from reference gene primer amplification. Assay used: immunoSEQ multiplex PCR; TCRdb lists only in-frame clones, some missing. V and J calls and clone size are given by that table; D and trimming were obtained from the DNA. Of about 110,000 clones listed, roughly 80% are singletons. The source is a man between 65 and 85 years old with acute or convalescent COVID-19. The chain uses TRBV24-1 and TRBJ2-5; 10 bases match TRBD2. Specimen: peripheral blood. In nucleotides, the CDR3 is TGTGCCACCGGGACTAGCGATCAAGAGACCCAGTACTTC. Its protein product is CATGTSDQETQYF.